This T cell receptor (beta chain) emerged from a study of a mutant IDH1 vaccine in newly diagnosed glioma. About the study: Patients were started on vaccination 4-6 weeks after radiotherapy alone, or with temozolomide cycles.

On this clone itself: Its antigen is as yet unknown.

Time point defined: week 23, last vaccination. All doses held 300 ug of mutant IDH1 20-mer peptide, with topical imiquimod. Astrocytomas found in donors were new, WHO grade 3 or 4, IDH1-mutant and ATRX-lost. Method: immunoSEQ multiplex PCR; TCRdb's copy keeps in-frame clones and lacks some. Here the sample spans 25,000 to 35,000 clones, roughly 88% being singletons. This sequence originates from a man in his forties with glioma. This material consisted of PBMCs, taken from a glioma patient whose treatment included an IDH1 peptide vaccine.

CDR3: CAWSVLGGGNTIYF. The CDR3, as DNA: TGTGCCTGGAGTGTACTCGGGGGTGGAAACACCATATATTTT. The chain couples TRBV30 to TRBJ1-3; tentatively, D is TRBD1 (5 bases). Germline-derived CDR1 and CDR2 are GTSNPN and SVGIG (reference sequence). This CDR3 contains 14 residues. The germline V and J ends were trimmed by 0 bases and 3 bases, with 9 bases remaining between them. Complete variable domain (other parts from reference TRBV30 and TRBJ1-3): SQTIHQWPATLVQPVGSPLSLECTVEGTSNPNLYWYRQAAGRGLQLLFYSVGIGQISSEVPQNLSASRPQDRQFILSSKKLLLSDSGFYLCAWSVLGGGNTIYFGEGSWLTVV.